This is a list of T cell receptor beta chains from one sample in a study of OX40 agonist ivuxolimab in advanced cancers. The protocol was immunoSEQ multiplex PCR, while the TCRdb copy is restricted to in-frame clones and leaves out a portion. Of around 64,000 clones listed, 90% to 95% are singletons. The sample consisted of CD4+ or CD8+ T cells sorted from blood, taken in a trial of the OX40 agonist ivuxolimab. Receptor source: an adult with an advanced solid tumor such as melanoma, head and neck, liver or kidney cancer. CDR3s include the opening cysteine and the closing phenylalanine or tryptophan. The D gene is left open where the match is weak. Rows may omit the clone size; those that give it use once, few, many or a size class.

TRBV7-8	NA	NA	TRBJ2-2	CASSPISGVYTGELFF	TGTGCCAGCAGCCCCATCTCGGGAGTATACACCGGGGAGCTGTTTTTT
TRBV27	NA	NA	TRBJ2-7	CASSFLGYEQYF	TGTGCCAGCAGTTTTCTCGGGTACGAGCAGTACTTC
TRBV5-6	TRBD2	NA	TRBJ2-3	CASSFGEAGGRNTQYF	TGTGCCAGCAGCTTCGGCGAAGCGGGAGGACGAAATACGCAGTATTTT
TRBV2	TRBD2	NA	TRBJ2-5	CASSPGLAGALEETQYF	TGTGCCAGCAGTCCTGGACTAGCGGGAGCCCTCGAGGAGACCCAGTACTTC
TRBV9	NA	NA	TRBJ2-1	CASSVDLVNEQFF	TGTGCCAGCAGCGTAGATCTAGTGAATGAGCAGTTCTTC
TRBV5-3	NA	once	TRBJ2-1	CLEDFYNEQFF	TGCTTGGAAGACTTCTACAATGAGCAGTTCTTC
TRBV19	NA	NA	TRBJ2-7	CASKAGYEQYF	TGTGCCAGTAAAGCGGGCTACGAGCAGTACTTC
TRBV25-1	NA	NA	TRBJ1-1	CASSESGLRAGADTEAFF	TGTGCCAGCAGTGAATCCGGGCTGAGGGCTGGGGCTGATACTGAAGCTTTCTTT
TRBV11-2	TRBD1	NA	TRBJ2-1	CASSLPADRDYEQFF	TGTGCCAGCAGCTTACCAGCGGACAGGGACTATGAGCAGTTCTTC
TRBV6-6	NA	NA	TRBJ1-5	CASSYGENQPQHF	TGTGCCAGCAGTTACGGGGAGAATCAGCCCCAGCATTTT
TRBV20-1	NA	NA	TRBJ2-1	CSALPYNEQFF	TGCAGTGCTCTCCCCTACAATGAGCAGTTCTTC
TRBV6-5	TRBD1	NA	TRBJ2-7	CASVSGQTYEQYF	TGTGCCAGCGTTTCGGGACAGACCTACGAGCAGTACTTC
TRBV6-6	TRBD2	once	TRBJ2-1	CASSFTGLAKDEQFF	TGTGCCAGCAGTTTCACGGGACTAGCGAAGGATGAGCAGTTCTTC
TRBV11-2	TRBD1	once	TRBJ2-1	CASSPTGGRDEQFF	TGTGCCAGCAGCCCCACAGGGGGCAGGGATGAGCAGTTCTTC
TRBV4-3	NA	NA	TRBJ1-4	CASSQGTLATNEKLFF	TGCGCCAGCAGCCAGGGGACATTAGCAACTAATGAAAAACTGTTTTTT
TRBV18	TRBD2	NA	TRBJ2-2	CASSSGLAGVNGELFF	TGTGCCAGCTCATCAGGACTAGCGGGAGTGAACGGGGAGCTGTTTTTT
TRBV11-1	NA	NA	TRBJ2-3	CASSLYGSLLDTQYF	TGTGCCAGCAGCTTATATGGTAGTCTGTTGGATACGCAGTATTTT
TRBV6-5	NA	NA	TRBJ2-7	CASSYSTPSHGQYF	TGTGCCAGCAGTTACTCGACTCCCTCGCACGGGCAGTACTTC
TRBV7-6	TRBD2	NA	TRBJ2-3	CASSLGPATSGSTDTQYF	TGTGCCAGCAGCTTAGGCCCTGCTACTAGCGGGAGCACAGATACGCAGTATTTT
TRBV6-5	NA	NA	TRBJ2-5	CASSLSVWVQETQYF	TGTGCCAGCAGCCTATCAGTGTGGGTCCAAGAGACCCAGTACTTC
TRBV7-9	NA	NA	TRBJ2-3	CASSLLGTDTQYF	TGTGCCAGCAGCTTACTAGGCACAGATACGCAGTATTTT
TRBV11-2	NA	NA	TRBJ2-3	CASSLGQGPDTQYF	TGTGCCAGCAGCTTAGGCCAGGGACCAGATACGCAGTATTTT
TRBV5-4	TRBD1	NA	TRBJ2-7	CASSLEGADEQYF	TGTGCCAGCAGCTTGGAGGGGGCTGACGAGCAGTACTTC
TRBV13	NA	once	TRBJ2-2	CASSSSGELFF	TGTGCCAGCAGCTCTTCGGGGGAGCTGTTTTTT
TRBV13	NA	NA	TRBJ2-1	CASRIGGDSRYNEQFF	TGTGCCAGCAGGATCGGTGGGGACTCTCGATACAATGAGCAGTTCTTC
TRBV27	NA	NA	TRBJ2-7	CASSPRAGHTQYF	TGTGCCAGCAGTCCGAGGGCAGGGCACACGCAGTACTTC
TRBV9	NA	NA	TRBJ2-7	CASSGGGGWDEQYF	TGTGCCAGCAGCGGGGGAGGGGGATGGGACGAGCAGTACTTC
TRBV19	TRBD2	NA	TRBJ2-7	CASSIDLEAGVYEQYF	TGTGCCAGTAGTATAGACTTAGAAGCGGGAGTCTACGAGCAGTACTTC
TRBV28	TRBD2	NA	TRBJ2-7	CASSLTSGSSYEQYF	TGTGCCAGCAGTTTGACTAGCGGGAGCTCCTACGAGCAGTACTTC
TRBV21-1	NA	NA	TRBJ2-5	CASSKASRDRAQETQYF	TGTGCCAGCAGCAAAGCTTCCCGGGACAGGGCCCAAGAGACCCAGTACTTC
TRBV7-3	NA	NA	TRBJ2-2	CASSFGTGNTGELFF	TGTGCCAGCAGCTTCGGGACGGGAAACACCGGGGAGCTGTTTTTT
TRBV7-9	NA	NA	TRBJ1-1	CASTAGVTEAFF	TGTGCCAGCACAGCCGGAGTGACTGAAGCTTTCTTT
TRBV28	TRBD2	NA	TRBJ2-1	CASSRLAGVDEQFF	TGTGCCAGCAGCCGACTAGCGGGAGTTGATGAGCAGTTCTTC
TRBV4-3	NA	NA	TRBJ1-2	CASSQDSSNGYGYTF	TGCGCCAGCAGCCAAGATAGTAGTAACGGCTATGGCTACACCTTC
TRBV4-3	NA	NA	TRBJ2-5	CASSQDLGSQETQYF	TGCGCCAGCAGCCAAGATCTTGGCAGCCAAGAGACCCAGTACTTC
TRBV30	NA	NA	TRBJ1-2	CAWSVPASWDYGYTF	TGTGCCTGGAGTGTACCGGCATCCTGGGACTATGGCTACACCTTC
TRBV6-6	NA	NA	TRBJ1-2	CASSYADGYTF	TGTGCCAGCAGTTATGCAGATGGCTACACCTTC
TRBV27	NA	once	TRBJ2-5	CASTPAGGETQYF	TGTGCCAGCACACCGGCGGGCGGCGAGACCCAGTACTTC
TRBV15	TRBD1	NA	TRBJ2-7	CATSSSLTGLSKSYEQYF	TGTGCCACCAGCAGCTCCTTGACAGGGCTCTCCAAATCCTACGAGCAGTACTTC
TRBV6-5	NA	few	TRBJ1-4	CASSYSKRGEKLFF	TGTGCCAGCAGTTACTCGAAGCGGGGTGAAAAACTGTTTTTT
TRBV5-6	TRBD1	once	TRBJ1-4	CASSQDRGNEKLFF	TGTGCCAGCAGCCAGGACAGGGGTAATGAAAAACTGTTTTTT
TRBV9	TRBD2	NA	TRBJ2-1	CASSVGTSVVDEQFF	TGTGCCAGCAGCGTCGGGACTAGTGTGGTTGATGAGCAGTTCTTC
TRBV9	NA	NA	TRBJ2-7	CASSVGQGPAYEQYF	TGTGCCAGCAGCGTAGGGCAGGGGCCGGCCTACGAGCAGTACTTC
TRBV27	TRBD2	NA	TRBJ2-3	CASSLAPTGGSTDTQYF	TGTGCCAGCAGTTTAGCTCCAACGGGAGGGAGCACAGATACGCAGTATTTT
TRBV13	NA	NA	TRBJ2-2	CASSSVPHGELFF	TGTGCCAGCAGCTCCGTTCCTCACGGGGAGCTGTTTTTT
TRBV27	NA	NA	TRBJ2-7	CASRAGASYEQYF	TGTGCCAGCAGAGCGGGCGCTTCCTACGAGCAGTACTTC
TRBV28	NA	NA	TRBJ2-7	CASHGLSSYYEQYF	TGTGCCAGCCACGGCTTGAGCTCCTACTACGAGCAGTACTTC
TRBV27	NA	NA	TRBJ2-7	CASSPSTENSYEQYF	TGTGCCAGCAGTCCCTCGACAGAGAACTCCTACGAGCAGTACTTC
TRBV27	NA	few	TRBJ1-1	CASSFDRNTEAFF	TGTGCCAGCAGTTTCGACAGGAACACTGAAGCTTTCTTT
TRBV29-1	NA	NA	TRBJ1-1	CSGGGLSTEAFF	TGCAGCGGCGGGGGGCTGAGCACTGAAGCTTTCTTT
TRBV27	TRBD1	NA	TRBJ2-2	CASSPQQGADTGELFF	TGTGCCAGCAGTCCTCAACAGGGGGCCGACACCGGGGAGCTGTTTTTT
TRBV7-9	TRBD2	once	TRBJ2-3	CASSLRAFREASRGQYF	TGTGCCAGCAGCTTGAGGGCTTTCCGGGAGGCTTCACGCGGGCAGTATTTT
TRBV7-3	TRBD2	NA	TRBJ2-3	CASSSSGRTDTQYF	TGTGCCAGCAGCTCTAGCGGACGCACAGATACGCAGTATTTT
TRBV28	TRBD2	NA	TRBJ2-5	CASRAGLGETQYF	TGTGCCAGCAGAGCAGGACTAGGAGAGACCCAGTACTTC